Described below is a single T cell receptor (beta chain) sequence and its context. It has no known antigen specificity. No much larger clone exists at a distance of one base, and base qualities are not known. This sample is drawn from a study of regulatory T cells in long-lasting Graves disease (TCRdb year 2021). About the investigation overall: Persistent Graves' disease meant more than 5 years of antithyroid drug treatment with TSH receptor autoantibodies that stayed positive. Persistent Graves' disease patients were compared with newly diagnosed Graves' disease patients by peripheral blood TCR sequencing and RNA sequencing. The study was registered as a clinical trial and conducted in China. TCR sequencing covered around 13 persistent and roughly 20 newly diagnosed Graves' disease patients, 33 samples in total. In the clinical cohort, patients with persistent Graves' disease had used antithyroid drugs for an average of roughly ten years.

The investigation overall reported the following: The small sample size was acknowledged by the authors as a limitation that may reduce accuracy. Preferential use of TRBV28, TRBJ1-2 and TRBJ2-5 was observed in persistent disease, whereas TRBV20-1 and TRBJ2-1 were favored in newly diagnosed disease. Peripheral blood alone was examined, since thyroid tissue, which constituted the primary lesion, could not be accessed. More public clonotypes were shared among persistent patients (2,741) than among newly diagnosed patients (966). Compared with newly diagnosed patients, patients with persistent Graves' disease had lower TCR Shannon entropy and fewer highly expanded clones, which suggests clonal expansion. Only the TCR beta chain was sequenced and analyzed.

The library was prepared using multiplex PCR. The sequencer listed for this sample is Illumina HiSeq 4000. iRepertoire HTBI primers and Arm-PCR amplification of CDR3 regions were used to construct TCR beta libraries. PCR products were gel purified before sequencing. In the source study's methods: Across samples, 60 to 70 TRBV and 14 TRBJ segments were identified and used for gene usage analysis of CDR3 amino acid clonotypes. Filtered high-quality paired reads were merged into contigs using COPE and FqMerger. BLAST was used to align contigs to IMGT TRBV, TRBD and TRBJ reference genes, with CDR3 defined following IMGT. Highly expanded clones were defined as clonotypes with a frequency above 0.1%. Shannon entropy was used to measure repertoire diversity, and the Gini coefficient was used to measure V-J evenness. Clonotypes shared by more than one individual were considered public. TCRdb trimmed public reads at Q25 via fastp, called clones via MiXCR and kept in-frame beta chains. Identical CDR3 proteins give one entry, which carries the most common genes and DNA. The V and J calls follow TCRdb's processing rather than the paper's. Counted in this sample were under 450,000 distinct CDR3 sequences; about a quarter of them appeared once. Of the sample, about 27% falls within the top ten clones.

Reading the label with the study, this specimen's time point is: persistent/refractory GD, antithyroid drugs over 5 years with positive TRAb. RNA was extracted from PBMCs in TRIzol for both TCR sequencing and RNA sequencing. Graves' disease was diagnosed according to American Thyroid Association guidelines. The patients came from an endocrinology department in Xi'an, China. Each patient gave 8.5 to 9.5 milliliters of peripheral blood, collected in an EDTA anticoagulant tube. Ficoll Paque Plus density gradient separation was used to isolate PBMCs, and no further T cell sorting was performed. An Agilent 2100 Bioanalyzer and agarose gel were used to check RNA quality, and a NanoDrop 2000 was used to measure RNA concentration. Cut back by 3 bases and 9 bases, the V and J ends lie 18 bases apart. Reading the germline V gene (reference sequence) gives CDR1 GTSNPN and CDR2 SVGIG. The CDR3 numbers 14 residues from cysteine through phenylalanine. The only DNA kept is the CDR3, 42 bases in frame from the first base.

This material consisted of peripheral blood mononuclear cells (PBMCs), taken when the disease was refractory, from a patient treated with antithyroid drugs. Recombination linked TRBV30 to TRBJ1-5, with TRBD1 as a weak D call on 6 bases. The TCR was taken from a female donor with Graves disease. For the CDR3, the sequence is CAWRQGGNLSPQHF. The DNA reads as follows: TGTGCCTGGAGACAGGGCGGAAATTTGTCGCCCCAGCATTTT.